Listed here are 27 T cell receptor beta chains from one sample, sequenced in a study of blood T cell repertoires in COVID-19. Generated by immunoSEQ multiplex PCR, the TCRdb table keeps only in-frame clones and is missing some. The sample carries 380,000 or so clones, 70% to 90% recorded once. Sequenced: PBMCs or T cells enriched from blood (not recorded which). These receptor sequences come from a young man who had recovered from COVID-19.

The rearrangement links TRBV30 to TRBJ1-5; 9 positions agree with TRBD1. With 5 bases clipped from V and 5 bases from J, the junction kept 10 bases outside the gene matches. Germline V gene data show CDR1 as GTSNPN and CDR2 as SVGIG (reference sequence). The CDR3 is made up of 15 amino acids. CDR3 bases: TGTGCCTGGGGACCCAGGGACAGGGTGGATCAGCCCCAGCATTTT. This sequence encodes CAWGPRDRVDQPQHF.

This rearrangement joins TRBV6-2 or TRBV6-3 to TRBJ1-4; D unresolved. CDR1 is MNHEY, CDR2 SVGEGT, per germline. V shed 2 bases and J shed 10 bases, with 17 bases lying between them. There are 15 residues in the CDR3. The CDR3 sequence is CASSYNTITIGKLFF. The CDR3 DNA is TGTGCCAGCAGTTACAACACTATCACGATTGGAAAACTGTTTTTT.

This sequence joins TRBV28 and TRBJ2-2, with D perhaps TRBD2 (6 bases). Looked up from germline, CDR1 is MDHEN and CDR2 is SYDVKM. CDR3 size: 14 residues. V dropped 11 bases and J dropped 1 base, with 14 bases sitting between them. The CDR3 DNA sequence: TGTGCCCTCGGGGGAACGGGGAACACCGGGGAGCTGTTTTTT. As protein: CALGGTGNTGELFF.

This chain links TRBV7-6 with TRBJ1-5, with D unclear. The germline CDR1 and CDR2 sequences are SGHVS and FNYEAQ. This CDR3 has 13 residues. Trimming stripped 1 base from V and 7 bases from J, with 8 bases between. CDR3 residues: CASSLEGGQPQHF. CDR3 in DNA: TGTGCCAGCAGCTTAGAGGGAGGGCAGCCCCAGCATTTT.

As concerns this clone: Other DNA sequences within the sample encode an identical CDR3. The chain couples TRBV10-1 to TRBJ2-1, with D possibly matching TRBD2 (5 bases). V was trimmed by 2 bases and J by 6 bases, leaving 8 bases between them. CDR1 is WNHNN, CDR2 SYGVQD, per germline (reference sequence). The length of the CDR3 is 13 residues. CDR3 coding DNA: TGCGCCAGCAGTGAGGGCGGAGGCAATGAGCAGTTCTTC. Translating it yields CASSEGGGNEQFF.

This clone was counted between two and nine times. The V gene is TRBV12-3 or TRBV12-4, the J gene TRBJ2-7, with 8 bases lining up with TRBD1. The V gene end was trimmed by 4 bases and the J gene end by 5 bases; junction bases not matched to a gene: 1. CDR3 length: 12 residues. Here the CDR3 DNA reads TGTGCCAGCAGTTCGACAGGGGACGAGCAGTACTTC. This translates into CASSSTGDEQYF.

V usage is TRBV19 and J usage is TRBJ1-5; TRBD1 matches 9 bases. CDR1 is LNHDA, CDR2 SQIVND, per germline (reference sequence). The CDR3 is 14 amino acids. V shed 4 bases, J shed 6 bases, and the junction held 4 bases outside the gene matches. The chain's CDR3 is CASSRGTGRQPQHF. In DNA, the CDR3 is TGTGCCAGTAGTAGGGGGACAGGGCGTCAGCCCCAGCATTTT.

This clone was detected a few times. CDR3 DNA sequence: TGTGCCAGCAGCTACAGGGGTGCAAGCTCTGGAAACACCATATATTTT. This gives the protein CASSYRGASSGNTIYF. The V gene is TRBV7-9, the J gene TRBJ1-3; 7 bases align to TRBD1. This CDR3 spans 16 amino acids. The germline CDR1 and CDR2 sequences are SEHNR and FQNEAQ (reference sequence). V lost 4 bases and J lost 0; bases outside the gene matches: 6.

Of note for this clone: This could be a read error, since a much larger clone is one nucleotide away. The J gene is TRBJ2-3, the V gene TRBV5-1; D gene ambiguous. Germline V gene lookup returns CDR1 SGHRS and CDR2 YFSETQ. This CDR3 comprises 12 residues. V was shortened by 2 bases and J by 5 bases, with 6 bases between the two germline ends. The CDR3, as DNA: TGCGCCAGCAGCTTAGGCGGAGATACGCAGTATTTT. Translating gives CASSLGGDTQYF. Supplemented by reference TRBV5-1 and TRBJ2-3, the full variable domain reads KAGVTQTPRYLIKTRGQQVTLSCSPISGHRSVSWYQQTPGQGLQFLFEYFSETQRNKGNFPGRFSGRQFSNSRSEMNVSTLELGDSALYLCASSLGGDTQYFGPGTRLTVL.

This chain connects TRBV30 to TRBJ2-7; tentatively, D is TRBD1 (5 bases). Germline loops: CDR1 GTSNPN, CDR2 SVGIG (reference sequence). The germline V and J ends were trimmed by 5 bases and 3 bases, with 14 bases remaining between them. CDR3 length equals 13 residues. CDR3 residues: CAWSMDTGYEQYF. Written as DNA, the CDR3 is TGTGCCTGGTCGATGGACACTGGCTACGAGCAGTACTTC.

The chain combines TRBV7-6 with TRBJ2-2; 7 bases are shared with TRBD1. Germline-derived CDR1 and CDR2 are SGHVS and FNYEAQ. The CDR3 is 15 amino acids. After removal of 5 bases from V and 0 bases from J, the junction contained 3 bases not matched to a gene. CDR3 sequence: CASSAGTANTGELFF. CDR3 in DNA: TGTGCCAGCAGCGCCGGGACAGCGAACACCGGGGAGCTGTTTTTT.

This chain uses TRBV6-5 with TRBJ1-1; D possibly corresponds to TRBD1 (5 bases). This CDR3 has 14 residues. The V end lost 7 bases, the J end lost 0 bases, and 12 bases lay between the germline ends. In germline, CDR1 is MNHEY, CDR2 SVGAGI. The CDR3 nucleotides read TGTGCCAGCATGTCGGGGGAAATGAACACTGAAGCTTTCTTT. It is translated as CASMSGEMNTEAFF.

J is TRBJ2-7 and V is TRBV7-8, with D perhaps TRBD2 (5 bases). Germline V gives CDR1 SGHVS, CDR2 FQNEAQ. This CDR3 has 12 amino acids. The ends were cut back, 4 bases at V and 7 bases at J, with 11 bases in the middle. CDR3: CASSSGPGEQYF. The CDR3 nucleotides are TGTGCCAGCAGCTCGGGTCCGGGGGAGCAGTACTTC.

V gene TRBV2 combines with J gene TRBJ2-1; TRBD2 aligns across 13 bases. Germline CDR1 and CDR2: SNHLY and FYNNEI. This CDR3 contains 17 residues. J gave up 0 bases and V 9 bases, and 8 bases lay outside the gene matches. The CDR3 DNA sequence: TGTGCCAGAGCTGGACTAGCGGGGGCTAACTCCTACAATGAGCAGTTCTTC. Its translation: CARAGLAGANSYNEQFF.

The V gene is TRBV4-1, the J gene TRBJ1-4; D might be TRBD1 (6 bases). This CDR3 region has 19 residues. Germline V gives CDR1 MGHRA, CDR2 YSYEKL. V dropped 5 bases and J dropped 8 bases, with 30 bases sitting between them. CDR3 region: CASSLPSDGRDIIREKLFF. CDR3 DNA: TGCGCCAGCAGCTTACCCTCAGATGGCCGGGACATAATTAGGGAAAAACTGTTTTTT.

The chain recombines TRBV19 with TRBJ2-5; 8 bases align to TRBD1. Germline CDR1 LNHDA, CDR2 SQIVND (reference sequence). This CDR3 contains 16 residues. The junction had 11 bases not matched to a gene; V was cut back by 3 bases and J by 5 bases. DNA of the CDR3: TGTGCCAGTAGTATGGCGCTTGGGACAGGCCGGGAGACCCAGTACTTC. This gives the protein CASSMALGTGRETQYF.

The chain is built from TRBV7-2 and TRBJ2-3; D ambiguous. The V gene's germline CDR1 is SGHTA and CDR2 FQGNSA. This CDR3 comprises 14 residues. Trimming took 1 base from V and 7 from J, leaving 12 bases between them. The CDR3: CASSLEGVRNTQYF. CDR3 DNA sequence: TGTGCCAGCAGCTTAGAAGGCGTCAGGAATACGCAGTATTTT.

The chain has TRBV27 and TRBJ1-3, with 12 bases matching TRBD1. Germline values: CDR1 MNHEY, CDR2 SMNVEV (reference sequence). V trimming: 6 bases; J trimming: 6 bases; junction bases outside the gene matches: 9. The CDR3 runs 16 residues. The CDR3 reads CASRGGTGGGSNTIYF. The CDR3 coding sequence is TGTGCCAGCAGGGGGGGGACAGGGGGCGGATCAAACACCATATATTTT.

V is TRBV9 and J is TRBJ2-1; D is possibly TRBD2 (5 bases). Trimming shortened V by 0 bases and J by 3 bases, and 10 bases separated the two germline ends. CDR1 is SGDLS, CDR2 YYNGEE, per germline. This CDR3 has 15 residues. CDR3: CASSVDGGIYNEQFF. As DNA, the CDR3 is TGTGCCAGCAGCGTAGACGGAGGAATCTACAATGAGCAGTTCTTC. Full variable domain (remainder filled in from reference TRBV9 and TRBJ2-1): DSGVTQTPKHLITATGQRVTLRCSPRSGDLSVYWYQQSLDQGLQFLIQYYNGEERAKGNILERFSAQQFPDLHSELNLSSLELGDSALYFCASSVDGGIYNEQFFGPGTRLTVL.

This clone showed up just a few times. The rearrangement links TRBV5-4 to TRBJ1-2, with TRBD1 matching 7 bases. This CDR3 has 14 residues. Germline V gene sequence: CDR1 SGHNT, CDR2 YYREEE (reference sequence). Unmatched junction bases numbered 7, after V lost 4 bases and J lost 4 bases. The chain's CDR3 is CASSTPGQVYGYTF. CDR3 nucleotides: TGTGCCAGCAGCACCCCTGGACAGGTCTATGGCTACACCTTC.

The chain combines TRBV6-5 with TRBJ1-1; 8 bases fit TRBD1. The trim removed 7 bases at V and 2 bases at J, leaving 9 bases unmatched. The CDR3 length is 15 residues. Germline lookup yields CDR1 MNHEY and CDR2 SVGAGI. The CDR3 DNA reads TGTGCCAGCAAGTCCCAGGCAGGGGGCAACACTGAAGCTTTCTTT. It yields the protein CASKSQAGGNTEAFF.

The chain is built from TRBV7-9 and TRBJ2-5; D may be TRBD2 (6 bases). Trimming pared 7 bases from V and 4 bases from J, leaving 19 bases between. The CDR3 is 15 amino acids. CDR1 SEHNR and CDR2 FQNEAQ come from the germline V gene (reference sequence). CDR3 sequence reads: CASILPGLSGETQYF. DNA for the CDR3: TGTGCCAGCATTCTTCCGGGACTCTCGGGAGAGACCCAGTACTTC.

The rearrangement links TRBV19 to TRBJ2-7, with a weak D call TRBD2 (6 bases). This CDR3 has 13 residues. V was cut by 9 bases and J by 0 bases, with 12 bases left in between. Germline CDR1 reads LNHDA; CDR2 reads SQIVND (reference sequence). The CDR3 DNA is TGTGCCAGCCAGGGACTGAACTCCTACGAGCAGTACTTC. Translated: CASQGLNSYEQYF.

The chain joins TRBV7-8 to TRBJ2-5; D ambiguous. From germline, CDR1 is SGHVS and CDR2 FQNEAQ. Trimming left V 2 bases short and J 4 bases short, with 8 bases between. This CDR3 contains 13 residues. The CDR3 reads CASSLQFRETQYF. As DNA, the CDR3 is TGTGCCAGCAGCTTACAGTTTCGAGAGACCCAGTACTTC.

In DNA, the CDR3 is TGTGCCAGCAGCCAAGACAGGGGGCCCAATCAGCCCCAGCATTTT. Its translation: CASSQDRGPNQPQHF. This chain joins TRBV4-2 and TRBJ1-5; 8 nucleotides match TRBD1. The CDR3 is made up of 15 amino acids. V shed 0 bases and J 3 bases; nucleotides not matched to a gene: 1. Germline CDR1 LGHNA, CDR2 YNFKEQ.

V and J are TRBV10-3 and TRBJ2-7; TRBD1 aligns across 11 bases. Germline CDR1 ENHRY, CDR2 SYGVKD. The V gene end was trimmed by 8 bases and the J gene end by 4 bases; junction bases not matched to a gene: 4. The CDR3 runs to 13 residues. CDR3 sequence (DNA): TGTGCCATCGCCGGGACAGGGGGTTACGAGCAGTACTTC. It is translated as CAIAGTGGYEQYF.

The chain employs TRBV11-2 and TRBJ1-1; 7 bases map to TRBD1. The V gene's germline CDR1 is SGHAT and CDR2 FQNNGV. CDR3 length equals 15 residues. With 6 bases clipped from V and 5 bases from J, the junction kept 12 bases outside the gene matches. This CDR3 reads CASRLDRAGGTEAFF. The CDR3 DNA sequence: TGTGCCAGCAGGCTAGACAGGGCTGGAGGAACTGAAGCTTTCTTT.